These 3 T cell receptor beta chains were sequenced from one sample in a study of blood T cells in healthy people across ages. Using a J-beta primer mix together with a sample-barcoded 5' primer, a second PCR was run for about 6 to 12 cycles. Each CDR3 protein is one row after TCRdb ran MiXCR on the 5' RACE reads. The table shows some 800,000 distinct CDR3 sequences, with approximately 25% occurring only once. The data were also submitted as part of a second study, on T cells of mothers and their children.

Material: blood. These receptors all stem from a boy between 5 and 17 years old in good health.

This chain links TRBV4-3 with TRBJ1-4, with 7 bases matching TRBD1. Germline-derived CDR1 and CDR2 are LGHNA and YSLEER. The CDR3 totals 16 residues. With V trimmed by 0 bases and J by 7 bases, 8 bases remained unmatched. The CDR3 is CASSQDHRGYTEKLFF. The CDR3 DNA is TGCGCCAGCAGCCAAGATCACAGGGGTTATACTGAAAAACTGTTTTTT.

The chain is built from TRBV10-3 and TRBJ2-5, with TRBD2 matching over 7 bases. Germline assignment: CDR1 ENHRY and CDR2 SYGVKD. V shed 11 bases, J shed 1 base, and the junction held 10 bases outside the gene matches. The CDR3 sequence is 14 residues long. CDR3 sequence: CAASPSGFQETQYF. The CDR3 region has the DNA TGTGCCGCCTCCCCTAGCGGATTCCAAGAGACCCAGTACTTC.

This chain connects TRBV27 to TRBJ1-6, with D tentatively TRBD1 (5 bases). This CDR3 has 14 amino acids. V was cut by 5 bases and J by 8 bases, with 13 bases left in between. Germline V gives CDR1 MNHEY, CDR2 SMNVEV (reference sequence). This CDR3 reads CASSPGTVDSPLHF. CDR3 DNA sequence: TGTGCCAGCAGTCCCGGGACGGTTGATTCACCCCTCCACTTT.